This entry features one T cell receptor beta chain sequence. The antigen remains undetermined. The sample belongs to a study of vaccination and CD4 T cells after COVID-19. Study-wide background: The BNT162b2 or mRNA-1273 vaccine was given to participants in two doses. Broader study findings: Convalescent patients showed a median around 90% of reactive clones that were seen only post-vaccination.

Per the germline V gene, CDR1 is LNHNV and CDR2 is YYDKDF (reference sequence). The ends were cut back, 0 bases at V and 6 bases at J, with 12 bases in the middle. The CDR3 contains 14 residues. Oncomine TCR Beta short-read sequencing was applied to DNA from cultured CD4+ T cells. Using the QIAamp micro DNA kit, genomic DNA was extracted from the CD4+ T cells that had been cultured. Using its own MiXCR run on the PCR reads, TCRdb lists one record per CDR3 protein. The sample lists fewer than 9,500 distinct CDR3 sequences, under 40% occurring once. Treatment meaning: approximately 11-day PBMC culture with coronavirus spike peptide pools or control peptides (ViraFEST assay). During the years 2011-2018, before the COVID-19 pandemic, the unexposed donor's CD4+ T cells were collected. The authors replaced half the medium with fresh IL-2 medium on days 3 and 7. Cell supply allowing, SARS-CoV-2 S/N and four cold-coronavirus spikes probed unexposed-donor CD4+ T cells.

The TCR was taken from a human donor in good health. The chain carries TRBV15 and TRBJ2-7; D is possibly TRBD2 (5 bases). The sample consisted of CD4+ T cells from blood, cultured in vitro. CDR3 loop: CATSREQTTGEQYF. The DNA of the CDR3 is TGTGCCACCAGCAGAGAACAGACTACCGGCGAGCAGTACTTC.